Below, 2 T cell receptor beta chains from the same sample are listed, as sequenced in a study of cytomegalovirus exposure and HLA in healthy donors. Repertoires were generated with immunoSEQ multiplex PCR, while TCRdb's copy carries only in-frame clones and drops some. The sample has a few hundred thousand clones, roughly 90% seen once. Sequenced: PBMCs. These receptors were taken from a woman aged 18-35 years in good health and CMV-seronegative.

The CDR3 sequence is CASSLIGRGALAFF. The CDR3 region has the DNA TGTGCCAGCAGCTTAATCGGCAGGGGAGCGTTAGCTTTCTTT. The J gene is TRBJ1-1, the V gene TRBV7-9; a weak D match, TRBD1 (6 bases). The CDR3 spans 14 residues. V lost 2 bases, J lost 10 bases, and 17 bases lay in between. The germline gives CDR1 SEHNR, CDR2 FQNEAQ (reference sequence).

The sample holds one count of this clone. The chain carries TRBV9 and TRBJ1-2, with 7 bases fitting TRBD1. The trim removed 4 bases at V and 6 bases at J, leaving 9 bases unmatched. The CDR3 spans 14 residues. The germline V gene encodes CDR1 SGDLS and CDR2 YYNGEE. This CDR3 reads CASSLRPGGHGYTF. CDR3 bases: TGTGCCAGCAGCTTACGGCCAGGGGGACATGGCTACACCTTC.